The next 25 T cell receptor beta chains were all read from a single sample in a study of response to subunit inactivated influenza vaccine. TCRdb processed the RT-PCR reads anew with MiXCR; each CDR3 protein has one entry. The table has around 150,000 distinct CDR3 sequences, under 13% seen once. Sequencing used non-naive T cells sorted from PBMCs, obtained roughly 45 days after vaccination. These receptors all come from a man in his forties or fifties who received an inactivated influenza vaccine.

This clonotype was picked up a small number of times. V usage is TRBV20-1 and J usage is TRBJ2-1; 9 nucleotides match TRBD2. J lost 6 bases, V lost 6 bases, and 15 bases had no gene match. The CDR3 totals 16 residues. The V gene's germline CDR1 is DFQATT and CDR2 SNEGSKA (reference sequence). In DNA form, the CDR3 reads TGCAGTGCCGGTAGCGGGGGCTCCCTTACCAGCAATGAGCAGTTCTTC. Protein product: CSAGSGGSLTSNEQFF.

This clonotype has ten or more counts. This sequence joins TRBV6-2 or TRBV6-3 and TRBJ2-7; 8 nucleotides match TRBD1. The CDR3 length is 12 residues. V was clipped by 6 bases and J by 4 bases; unmatched bases: 2. Looked up from germline, CDR1 is MNHEY and CDR2 is SVGEGT. The CDR3 is CASRRQGYEQYF. CDR3 in DNA: TGTGCCAGCAGACGACAGGGGTACGAGCAGTACTTC.

This clonotype was observed a handful of times. The chain has TRBV18 and TRBJ2-1; possible D gene TRBD1, 5 bases. Trimming pared 5 bases from V and 6 bases from J, leaving 20 bases between. CDR3 length equals 16 residues. Per the germline V gene, CDR1 is KGHSH and CDR2 is LQKENI. The CDR3 region is CASSKTAGQGGNEQFF. CDR3 nucleotides: TGTGCCAGCTCAAAAACCGCCGGGCAGGGCGGCAATGAGCAGTTCTTC.

This clonotype was observed many times. CDR3 DNA: TGTGCCAGCAGCTTAGTAGCGACTAGTGAGCAGTTCTTC. This translates into CASSLVATSEQFF. The chain recombines TRBV7-6 with TRBJ2-1; a weak D match, TRBD2 (6 bases). V dropped 1 base and J dropped 9 bases, with 10 bases sitting between them. The CDR3 loop spans 13 amino acids. The germline gives CDR1 SGHVS, CDR2 FNYEAQ.

The chain is built from TRBV3-1 and TRBJ1-1, with D perhaps TRBD1 (6 bases). From germline, CDR1 is LGHDT and CDR2 YNNKEL (reference sequence). With 5 bases removed from V and 8 bases from J, the gap between germline ends came to 15 bases. The CDR3 loop spans 13 amino acids. CDR3 amino acids: CASSAGAGSEAFF. The CDR3 coding sequence is TGTGCCAGCAGCGCAGGGGCAGGGTCCGAAGCTTTCTTT.

This chain uses TRBV11-2 with TRBJ2-3, with 11 bases identical to TRBD2. The CDR3 is 18 amino acids. V trimming: 2 bases; J trimming: 0 bases; junction bases outside the gene matches: 7. Germline CDR1 and CDR2: SGHAT and FQNNGV. The CDR3 loop reads CASSLRISGGASTDTQYF. The CDR3 coding sequence is TGTGCCAGCAGCTTAAGGATTAGCGGGGGGGCTAGCACAGATACGCAGTATTTT.

This clonotype showed up many times. The J gene is TRBJ2-7, the V gene TRBV28; D not resolved. Germline V gives CDR1 MDHEN, CDR2 SYDVKM. CDR3 length: 15 residues. The ends were cut back, 2 bases at V and 2 bases at J, with 13 bases in the middle. The CDR3 loop is CASSLTSLQAYEQYF. CDR3 nucleotide sequence: TGTGCCAGCAGTTTAACATCCCTTCAAGCCTACGAGCAGTACTTC. Drawing the rest from reference TRBV28 and TRBJ2-7, the complete variable domain is DVKVTQSSRYLVKRTGEKVFLECVQDMDHENMFWYRQDPGLGLRLIYFSYDVKMKEKGDIPEGYSVSREKKERFSLILESASTNQTSMYLCASSLTSLQAYEQYFGPGTRLTVT.

This clonotype was recorded at least ten times. The CDR3 spells CSAEPRQGSYNEQFF. DNA of the CDR3: TGCAGTGCGGAGCCCCGACAGGGGTCCTACAATGAGCAGTTCTTC. The chain carries TRBV20-1 and TRBJ2-1; 8 bases match TRBD1. The CDR3 runs to 15 residues. Germline CDR1 DFQATT, CDR2 SNEGSKA (reference sequence). Losses at the gene ends were 6 bases for V and 1 base for J; bases not matched to a gene: 8.

This clonotype was seen repeatedly, ten times or more. The genes are TRBV6-1 and TRBJ2-1, with 9 positions matching TRBD1. From germline, CDR1 is MNHNS and CDR2 SASEGT. CDR3 size: 21 residues. Trimming removed 4 bases from V and 0 bases from J; junction bases left unmatched: 19. Here the CDR3 reads CASSVTSRQGVSPSSYNEQFF. The DNA of the CDR3 is TGTGCCAGCAGTGTCACATCGAGACAGGGGGTCTCTCCCAGCTCCTACAATGAGCAGTTCTTC.

This clonotype came up many times. The V and J genes are TRBV7-9 and TRBJ2-3; D uncertain. This CDR3 spans 14 amino acids. Germline assignment: CDR1 SEHNR and CDR2 FQNEAQ (reference sequence). The ends were cut back, 3 bases at V and 4 bases at J, with 11 bases in the middle. This chain's CDR3 is CASSFYEQADTQYF. CDR3 nucleotides: TGTGCCAGCAGCTTTTATGAGCAGGCAGATACGCAGTATTTT.

The chain employs TRBV9 and TRBJ1-5, with 7 nucleotides matching TRBD1. CDR3 length: 16 amino acids. Germline lookup yields CDR1 SGDLS and CDR2 YYNGEE. The J segment lost 6 bases and the V segment lost 2 bases, leaving 11 bases of the junction unmatched. As DNA, the CDR3 is TGTGCCAGCAGCGTGGGTATAGGGGGCATCGGTCAGCCCCAGCATTTT. Encoded protein: CASSVGIGGIGQPQHF.

This clonotype was counted at least ten times. This chain uses TRBV4-2 with TRBJ2-2; no reliable D call. CDR3 size: 16 residues. Deletions cut 1 base from V and 1 base from J, with 10 bases between. CDR1 LGHNA and CDR2 YNFKEQ come from the germline V gene. The DNA of the CDR3 is TGTGCCAGCAGCCAAGGGTCGAACAGGAACACCGGGGAGCTGTTTTTT. This codes for CASSQGSNRNTGELFF.

The V call is TRBV28, the J call TRBJ2-3; D is perhaps TRBD2 (5 bases). The V end was cut by 4 bases, the J end by 0 bases, with 26 bases between. Germline lookup yields CDR1 MDHEN and CDR2 SYDVKM. This CDR3 region has 20 residues. The DNA of the CDR3 is TGTGCCAGCAGTTCGCTACAAACCCCCTGGACTCCCCCTAGCACAGATACGCAGTATTTT. Protein: CASSSLQTPWTPPSTDTQYF.

This clonotype has just a few counts. The genes are TRBV20-1 and TRBJ2-7, with D unresolved. Germline-derived CDR1 and CDR2 are DFQATT and SNEGSKA (reference sequence). V shed 3 bases and J shed 2 bases, with 11 bases lying between them. The CDR3 covers 13 residues. The CDR3 protein is CSASTGWTYEQYF. The DNA of the CDR3 is TGCAGTGCTAGTACCGGGTGGACCTACGAGCAGTACTTC.

This clonotype has only a few counts. V usage is TRBV2 and J usage is TRBJ2-1; D may be TRBD1 (5 bases). V lost 4 bases and J 5 bases, leaving 9 bases between the germline ends. CDR1 is SNHLY and CDR2 is FYNNEI in the germline V gene. This CDR3 is built from 13 residues. The chain's CDR3 is CASSADRNNEQFF. Written as DNA, the CDR3 is TGTGCCAGCAGTGCCGACAGAAACAATGAGCAGTTCTTC.

The chain employs TRBV10-1 and TRBJ2-2; weak D call: TRBD2 (5 bases). With 4 bases removed from V and 4 bases from J, the gap between germline ends came to 10 bases. Germline CDR1 is WNHNN and CDR2 is SYGVQD (reference sequence). The CDR3 consists of 14 residues. The CDR3 loop is CASSGPGSTGELFF. DNA of the CDR3: TGCGCCAGCAGTGGTCCGGGGAGCACCGGGGAGCTGTTTTTT.

The chain recombines TRBV5-1 with TRBJ2-7; the match to TRBD1 covers 12 bases. The germline CDR1 and CDR2 sequences are SGHRS and YFSETQ. The CDR3 has 15 amino acids. J lost 5 bases, V lost 3 bases, and 6 bases had no gene match. The CDR3 here is CASSSGQGAVNEQYF. As DNA, the CDR3 is TGCGCCAGCAGCTCGGGACAGGGGGCGGTTAACGAGCAGTACTTC.

This clonotype was recorded many times. The rearrangement links TRBV4-2 to TRBJ1-5; D possibly corresponds to TRBD1 (5 bases). CDR3 length: 16 residues. CDR1 and CDR2 from the germline V gene are LGHNA and YNFKEQ. Trimming removed 0 bases at V and 5 bases at J, with 14 bases between. DNA of the CDR3: TGTGCCAGCAGCCAAGACGGGGGAACGGGGTATCAGCCCCAGCATTTT. It specifies CASSQDGGTGYQPQHF.

The chain is built from TRBV10-3 and TRBJ2-7, with TRBD2 identical over 10 bases. The CDR3 has 15 residues. V trimming: 8 bases; J trimming: 4 bases; junction bases outside the gene matches: 11. Looked up from germline, CDR1 is ENHRY and CDR2 is SYGVKD. The CDR3 here is CAIGTKLAGRYEQYF. The CDR3 DNA follows: TGTGCCATCGGTACTAAACTAGCGGGAAGGTACGAGCAGTACTTC.

This clonotype was seen a handful of times. The chain carries TRBV11-2 and TRBJ2-1; TRBD1 matches 10 bases. The ends lost 6 bases at V and 3 bases at J; junction bases unmatched: 5. Germline CDR1 reads SGHAT; CDR2 reads FQNNGV. CDR3 length equals 15 residues. CDR3 amino acids: CASRAGTGDYNEQFF. The CDR3 DNA reads as TGTGCCAGCAGAGCCGGGACAGGGGACTACAATGAGCAGTTCTTC.

The V gene is TRBV6-5, the J gene TRBJ1-2; no definite D call. The V gene lost 0 bases and the J gene lost 8 bases, with 10 bases spanning the gap. CDR1 is MNHEY, CDR2 SVGAGI, per germline. CDR3 length: 13 residues. CDR3 nucleotide sequence: TGTGCCAGCAGTTACTCGCGAGGGCTCGGCTACACCTTC. Translating it yields CASSYSRGLGYTF.

The chain is built from TRBV4-3 and TRBJ2-7, with 8 bases identical to TRBD1. Germline trimming cut 3 bases from V and 8 bases from J; bases unmatched to any gene: 6. Germline V gene lookup returns CDR1 LGHNA and CDR2 YSLEER. CDR3 size: 13 residues. CDR3 region: CASSQSTGGKQYF. In DNA, the CDR3 is TGCGCCAGCAGCCAGTCCACAGGGGGGAAGCAGTACTTC.

This chain joins TRBV30 and TRBJ2-7, with TRBD2 identical over 8 bases. Germline V gene sequence: CDR1 GTSNPN, CDR2 SVGIG (reference sequence). Unmatched junction bases numbered 5, after V lost 3 bases and J lost 7 bases. The CDR3 loop spans 12 amino acids. CDR3 nucleotides: TGTGCCTGGAGCCCGGGGGGGGTGGAGCAGTACTTC. Its translation: CAWSPGGVEQYF.

The CDR3 nucleotides read TGCAGTGCACCGACTAGCGGGGCCTACAATGAGCAGTTCTTC. It codes for CSAPTSGAYNEQFF. This chain links TRBV20-1 with TRBJ2-1; 11 bases are a match to TRBD2. The CDR3 is made up of 14 amino acids. The trim removed 6 bases at V and 2 bases at J, leaving 3 bases unmatched. Per germline, CDR1 DFQATT and CDR2 SNEGSKA (reference sequence).

Many counts were recorded for this clonotype. V usage is TRBV12-3 or TRBV12-4 and J usage is TRBJ2-1; D may be TRBD2 (5 bases). Trimming removed 0 bases at V and 5 bases at J, with 14 bases between. The CDR3 loop spans 16 amino acids. The CDR3 nucleotides are TGTGCCAGCAGTTTAGCGCTCATGGGAGCTGACAATGAGCAGTTCTTC. This translates into CASSLALMGADNEQFF.